This T cell receptor beta chain is drawn from a study of blood T cell repertoires in COVID-19 (dated by TCRdb to the early 2020s). At the level of the whole study: Samples from collaborators originated in the United States, Italy and Spain and spanned both the acute and convalescent phases of COVID-19. The material from the prospective study consisted of cDNA or gDNA derived from T cells, B-cell-depleted T cells, or PBMCs. A de-identified subject ID, COVID-19 status, age in years and sex were almost always included in the sample metadata. HLA class I and class II types, where available, came from metadata supplied by the sample provider rather than from assay-based typing. Samples were obtained from the ongoing ImmuneRACE study (first 160 participants) and from 1,200 or so subjects provided by 6 global collaborators. The dataset comprised deeply sampled blood TCRbeta repertoires from subjects exposed to, actively infected with, or recovered from COVID-19. The repertoires were released in a freely available public database intended as a resource for research on the immune response to SARS-CoV-2.

Paper-wide results and their limitations: The amount of clinical and demographic metadata varied by source and participant and was provided uncurated.

Turning to this clone: The clone's antigen remains unknown. No much larger clonotype is one base removed from it; base qualities were not supplied.

TCRbeta CDR3 regions were amplified from genomic DNA using the immunoSEQ Assay, a bias-controlled multiplex PCR. Regarding the original processing steps: Nucleated cell counts per sample were estimated from amplification of reference gene primers within the assay. Sequence reads were collapsed and filtered to measure the absolute abundance of every unique TCRbeta CDR3 rearrangement. For each sample, productive Simpson clonality was calculated as the square root of Simpson's diversity index over productive rearrangements. TCRdb stores this immuneACCESS table with in-frame sequences only. Part of the clones is absent; in the studies checked, under half of the shortfall reflects unresolved V genes, and no reason is known for the rest. From that table come the V and J calls and clone size; the DNA was used to work out D and trimming. This sample has 360,000 or so clones in its table, and roughly 90% of those were observed once. Roughly 3.9% of the sample rests with the top ten.

At one collaborating source in Seattle, patients were enrolled during active infection and were followed longitudinally through the course of disease. Each collaborating institution followed its own protocols to collect whole blood in K2EDTA tubes. For TCRbeta analysis, collaborators shipped samples in one of three forms: frozen whole blood, isolated PBMCs, or DNA extracted from either of those sample types. From cysteine to phenylalanine, the CDR3 is 12 amino acids long. Only the CDR3 region is kept as DNA, spanning 36 bases read in frame from base 1. Taken from the germline V gene, the CDR1 and CDR2 loops are MNHEY and SVGAGI. V has 4 bases trimmed and J has 6 bases trimmed; junction bases matching no gene number 3.

This chain is built from TRBV6-5 and TRBJ2-7; TRBD1 aligns with 7 central bases. The TCR originated in a woman aged 55-70 years with COVID-19, enrolled during active disease. Sequenced sample: peripheral blood. The nucleotide sequence is given as TGTGCCAGCAGTTCGACAGGGCGCGAGCAGTACTTC. This translates into CASSSTGREQYF.